This TCR beta chain appears in the sequencing data of a study of blood T cell repertoires in COVID-19. A single count supports this clone. V was cut by 1 base and J by 1 base, with 4 bases left in between. Germline V gene lookup returns CDR1 MNHEY and CDR2 SVGAGI. The CDR3 extends over 13 amino acids. The repertoire was sequenced with immunoSEQ multiplex PCR; TCRdb's copy has only in-frame clones and lacks some. Found here are some 95,000 clones, around 80% of them singletons; the top ten hold approximately 25%. V is TRBV6-5 and J is TRBJ1-1; D remains unclear. The sequence came from a man between 65 and 80 years old with acute or convalescent COVID-19. The sample was peripheral blood. CDR3 DNA sequence: TGTGCCAGCAGTTACTTGCGGAACACTGAAGCTTTCTTT. Protein sequence: CASSYLRNTEAFF.